The clone carrying this T cell receptor beta chain occurred once. Per the original data handling: Researchers report that nucleated cell counts were estimated from reference gene primer amplification. TCRdb's table, derived via immunoSEQ multiplex PCR, lists solely in-frame clones and lacks some. That table supplies the V and J calls and clone size; D and trimming were determined from the DNA. Among around 110,000 clones listed, just under 85% were seen once. This CDR3 spans 17 amino acids. V dropped 6 bases and J dropped 1 base, with 15 bases sitting between them. The germline V gene encodes CDR1 KGHDR and CDR2 SFDVKD. These data are taken from a study of blood T cell repertoires in COVID-19. About the study: The analysed material was cDNA or gDNA that came from T cells, B-cell-depleted T cells, or PBMCs.

The clonotype comes from a man aged 70-80 years with active or convalescent COVID-19. The chain has TRBV24-1 and TRBJ2-6; TRBD1 might be the D (5 bases). Sequencing was performed on peripheral blood. CDR3 amino acids: CATSPGIVDSGANVLTF. For the CDR3, the DNA is TGTGCCACCAGTCCAGGGATAGTAGATTCTGGGGCCAACGTCCTGACTTTC.